A single sample is the source of the 26 T cell receptor beta chains below, sequenced in a study of CD8 T cells in ankylosing spondylitis (dated by TCRdb to 2017 to 2019). Libraries were prepared through 5' RACE. The run used an Illumina HiSeq 2500. TCRdb trimmed public reads at Q25 via fastp, called clones via MiXCR and kept in-frame beta chains. Entries are consolidated by CDR3 protein sequence, retaining the most common genes and DNA. The sample profile shows some 150,000 distinct CDR3 sequences; 44% of them were found once. 13% to 15% of the sample goes to the ten largest clones. Sequencing used synovial fluid, either unsorted or a sorted T cell fraction (not recorded which). The receptors here all came from a male donor with ankylosing spondylitis.

This clonotype came up a few times. This chain uses TRBV28 with TRBJ1-5; maybe TRBD1 (5 bases). This CDR3 comprises 20 residues. Germline-derived CDR1 and CDR2 are MDHEN and SYDVKM. V was shortened by 3 bases and J by 0 bases, with 24 bases between the two germline ends. In nucleotides, the CDR3 is TGTGCCAGCAGTTTCCCCGAGGGGTTACCTACAATTTATAGCAATCAGCCCCAGCATTTT. Amino acid sequence: CASSFPEGLPTIYSNQPQHF. Full variable domain (missing parts from reference TRBV28 and TRBJ1-5): DVKVTQSSRYLVKRTGEKVFLECVQDMDHENMFWYRQDPGLGLRLIYFSYDVKMKEKGDIPEGYSVSREKKERFSLILESASTNQTSMYLCASSFPEGLPTIYSNQPQHFGDGTRLSIL.

This clonotype was detected many times. The chain couples TRBV4-1 to TRBJ1-6; 7 nucleotides line up with TRBD1. Per the germline V gene, CDR1 is MGHRA and CDR2 is YSYEKL. There are 15 residues in the CDR3. The trim removed 6 bases at V and 7 bases at J, leaving 9 bases unmatched. The DNA of the CDR3 is TGCGCCAGCAGGACTTCCGGGACAGAGAATTCACCCCTCCACTTT. Translated, it gives CASRTSGTENSPLHF.

This chain joins TRBV28 and TRBJ1-5, with D tentatively TRBD1 (6 bases). The V and J ends lost 7 bases and 3 bases respectively, with 13 bases between them. The CDR3 is 14 amino acids. CDR1 is MDHEN, CDR2 SYDVKM, per germline. Written as DNA, the CDR3 is TGTGCCAGCACCTTAGGGGGGTTCAATCAGCCCCAGCATTTT. It specifies CASTLGGFNQPQHF.

This chain links TRBV7-9 with TRBJ2-7; 10 bases align to TRBD1. Per germline, CDR1 SEHNR and CDR2 FQNEAQ (reference sequence). CDR3 length: 16 residues. V shed 4 bases and J 3 bases; nucleotides not matched to a gene: 9. The CDR3 spells CASSSVGTGDFYEQYF. The CDR3 coding sequence is TGTGCCAGCAGCTCGGTAGGGACAGGGGACTTCTACGAGCAGTACTTC.

The V gene is TRBV12-3 or TRBV12-4, the J gene TRBJ1-5, with no clear D. The CDR3 contains 13 residues. The ends were cut back, 5 bases at V and 3 bases at J, with 8 bases in the middle. CDR3 sequence (DNA): TGTGCCAGCAGTCCTGGCCACAATCAGCCCCAGCATTTT. Its translation is CASSPGHNQPQHF.

The rearrangement joins TRBV5-5 to TRBJ2-5; TRBD1 agrees at 8 bases. The CDR3 covers 15 residues. CDR1 is SGHKS and CDR2 is YYEKEE in the germline V gene (reference sequence). V lost 4 bases to trimming and J lost 5 bases; unmatched junction nucleotides: 10. The CDR3 spells CASSLDRARRETQYF. The CDR3 DNA sequence: TGTGCCAGCAGCCTGGACAGGGCTCGAAGGGAGACCCAGTACTTC.

The chain has TRBV13 and TRBJ2-7; D could derive from TRBD1 or TRBD2 (6 bases each). The CDR3 totals 14 residues. Germline V gives CDR1 PRHDT, CDR2 FYEKMQ (reference sequence). V gave up 10 bases and J gave up 2 bases, with 18 bases separating them. The CDR3 bases are TGTGCCACCGGTTACGGGGGCCCAACCTACGAGCAGTACTTC. Protein sequence: CATGYGGPTYEQYF. Supplemented by reference TRBV13 and TRBJ2-7, the full variable domain reads AAGVIQSPRHLIKEKRETATLKCYPIPRHDTVYWYQQGPGQDPQFLISFYEKMQSDKGSIPDRFSAQQFSDYHSELNMSSLELGDSALYFCATGYGGPTYEQYFGPGTRLTVT.

The V gene is TRBV5-1, the J gene TRBJ2-1; D call uncertain. CDR1 is SGHRS and CDR2 is YFSETQ in the germline V gene. The CDR3 contains 18 residues. The ends were cut back, 1 base at V and 0 bases at J, with 17 bases in the middle. The CDR3 protein is CASSLHGPRPPSYNEQFF. CDR3 coding DNA: TGCGCCAGCAGCTTGCATGGTCCGCGGCCCCCCTCCTACAATGAGCAGTTCTTC.

The gene calls are TRBV28 and TRBJ1-1; weak D call: TRBD1 (5 bases). The CDR3 runs to 14 residues. The germline V and J ends were trimmed by 2 bases and 7 bases, with 14 bases remaining between them. Per the germline V gene, CDR1 is MDHEN and CDR2 is SYDVKM. CDR3 nucleotide sequence: TGTGCCAGCAGTTTAGACGGGGGTAGGGATGAAGCTTTCTTT. This translates into CASSLDGGRDEAFF.

This clonotype has just a few counts. The V call is TRBV12-3 or TRBV12-4, the J call TRBJ2-3, with 8 bases aligning to TRBD2. This CDR3 region has 16 residues. V lost 3 bases, J lost 2 bases, and 7 bases stayed unmatched. Here the CDR3 reads CASSFPREGSTDTQYF. The CDR3 DNA is TGTGCCAGCAGTTTCCCCCGGGAGGGGTCCACAGATACGCAGTATTTT.

This clonotype was counted a few times. The rearrangement joins TRBV5-4 to TRBJ2-7; perhaps TRBD1 as D (5 bases). Deletions cut 4 bases from V and 3 bases from J, with 14 bases between. Germline V CDR1 and CDR2: SGHNT, YYREEE (reference sequence). The CDR3 has 14 amino acids. The CDR3: CASSPGQGFYEQYF. In DNA, the CDR3 is TGTGCCAGCAGCCCAGGGCAGGGTTTCTACGAGCAGTACTTC.

The CDR3 DNA reads as TGTGCCAGCAGCTCCCCGGACAGGGGCAGGAACAATGAGCAGTTCTTC. This gives the protein CASSSPDRGRNNEQFF. The chain couples TRBV7-9 to TRBJ2-1; 9 bases match TRBD1. The J segment lost 5 bases and the V segment lost 4 bases, leaving 9 bases of the junction unmatched. From germline, CDR1 is SEHNR and CDR2 FQNEAQ (reference sequence). The CDR3 is 16 amino acids.

This clonotype rates as medium-sized. The chain has TRBV27 and TRBJ2-1; a weak D match, TRBD2 (5 bases). This CDR3 has 13 residues. V was cut by 5 bases and J by 8 bases, with 13 bases left in between. Per the germline V gene, CDR1 is MNHEY and CDR2 is SMNVEV (reference sequence). CDR3 loop: CASSPSGFDEQFF. The CDR3 DNA reads TGTGCCAGCAGTCCCTCGGGGTTTGATGAGCAGTTCTTC.

Comments on this clonotype: This may be a read error, as it is one base from a much larger clone. The V gene is TRBV13, the J gene TRBJ2-2, with D uncertain. Germline V gene data show CDR1 as PRHDT and CDR2 as FYEKMQ (reference sequence). The CDR3 is 12 amino acids. Trimming cost V 6 bases and J 2 bases, with 4 bases left between them. CDR3 region: CASSPNTGELFF. CDR3 sequence (DNA): TGTGCCAGCAGTCCTAACACCGGGGAGCTGTTTTTT.

The table lists this clonotype with a few counts. The gene calls are TRBV5-1 and TRBJ2-2; 10 nucleotides align to TRBD1. CDR3 length equals 16 residues. Germline loops: CDR1 SGHRS, CDR2 YFSETQ. V shed 5 bases and J 3 bases; nucleotides not matched to a gene: 7. This chain's CDR3 is CASRLTGGHDTGELFF. CDR3 DNA: TGCGCCAGCAGACTGACAGGGGGCCATGACACCGGGGAGCTGTTTTTT.

This clonotype has just a few counts. This rearrangement joins TRBV28 to TRBJ1-2, with D possibly TRBD1 on 5 matching bases. V lost 6 bases to trimming and J lost 4 bases, with 21 bases between them. The germline V gene encodes CDR1 MDHEN and CDR2 SYDVKM. The CDR3 consists of 16 residues. The CDR3 sequence is CASRDWGSRTVYGYTF. CDR3 coding DNA: TGTGCCAGCAGGGATTGGGGCTCCCGAACGGTCTATGGCTACACCTTC.

This clonotype was seen a few times. This sequence joins TRBV12-3 or TRBV12-4 and TRBJ1-5; TRBD1 matches 9 bases. CDR3 length: 14 amino acids. Trimming at V came to 6 bases and at J to 5 bases, leaving 5 bases not matched to a gene. This CDR3 is CASRSGQGDQPQHF. CDR3 nucleotides: TGTGCCAGCAGATCGGGACAGGGTGATCAGCCCCAGCATTTT.

This clonotype was seen a few times. The chain recombines TRBV5-6 with TRBJ2-3, with D possibly called TRBD1 or TRBD2 (5 bases each). The CDR3 runs 15 residues. Trimming cost V 0 bases and J 4 bases, with 12 bases left between them. Germline V gene sequence: CDR1 SGHDT, CDR2 YYEEEE. CDR3 DNA sequence: TGTGCCAGCAGCTTGGCCGGGGCGCTCGCAGATACGCAGTATTTT. It yields the protein CASSLAGALADTQYF.

This clonotype was detected many times. V and J are TRBV11-2 and TRBJ1-2, with D unclear. The CDR3 extends over 15 amino acids. Trimming removed 0 bases from V and 0 bases from J, with 8 bases in between. Germline CDR1 reads SGHAT; CDR2 reads FQNNGV. The CDR3, as DNA: TGTGCCAGCAGCTTAGATTTAGGAGCTAACTATGGCTACACCTTC. Encoded protein: CASSLDLGANYGYTF.

This clonotype was seen only a few times. The chain uses TRBV12-3 or TRBV12-4 and TRBJ2-2; the match to TRBD1 covers 9 bases. This CDR3 has 15 amino acids. V trimming: 7 bases; J trimming: 1 base; junction bases outside the gene matches: 4. The CDR3 loop is CASTRDRVNTGELFF. The DNA of the CDR3 is TGTGCCAGCACCAGGGACAGGGTGAACACCGGGGAGCTGTTTTTT.

The V gene is TRBV4-1, the J gene TRBJ2-1; possible D gene TRBD1, 6 bases. Per germline, CDR1 MGHRA and CDR2 YSYEKL. This CDR3 has 16 amino acids. V lost 1 base and J lost 9, with 19 bases in between. The CDR3 region has the DNA TGCGCCAGCAGCCAAGCAACAGGGATCTATCACGGTGAGCAGTTCTTC. It specifies CASSQATGIYHGEQFF.

This sequence joins TRBV7-9 and TRBJ2-1, with 8 nucleotides matching TRBD2. V was pared by 7 bases and J by 2 bases, with 4 bases of the junction left unmatched. The CDR3 has 14 residues. CDR1 is SEHNR and CDR2 is FQNEAQ in the germline V gene (reference sequence). CDR3 DNA: TGTGCCAGCACACTAGCGGATACCTACAATGAGCAGTTCTTC. Amino acids: CASTLADTYNEQFF.

The CDR3 sequence is CSVENPGTATEAFF. Here the CDR3 DNA reads TGCAGCGTTGAAAACCCCGGGACAGCCACGGAAGCTTTCTTT. This rearrangement joins TRBV29-1 to TRBJ1-1; 7 bases are shared with TRBD1. Germline assignment: CDR1 SQVTM and CDR2 ANQGSEA. The length of the CDR3 is 14 residues. Trimming took 2 bases from V and 8 from J; bases not matched to a gene: 11.

The chain has TRBV7-9 and TRBJ2-7; no clear D. V shed 2 bases and J shed 1 base, with 9 bases lying between them. Germline V gene lookup returns CDR1 SEHNR and CDR2 FQNEAQ (reference sequence). The CDR3 is made up of 14 amino acids. The CDR3 is CASSLSSSSYEQYF. In DNA form, the CDR3 reads TGTGCCAGCAGCTTATCGTCGAGTTCCTACGAGCAGTACTTC.

V usage is TRBV12-3 or TRBV12-4 and J usage is TRBJ2-3; TRBD2 matches 9 bases. The V gene end was trimmed by 7 bases and the J gene end by 1 base; junction bases not matched to a gene: 12. The CDR3 totals 17 residues. The CDR3 loop is CASNPGGGGGGTDTQYF. CDR3 coding DNA: TGTGCCAGCAACCCCGGGGGAGGCGGGGGGGGCACAGATACGCAGTATTTT.

The chain combines TRBV5-1 with TRBJ2-7, with no clear D. Germline CDR1 reads SGHRS; CDR2 reads YFSETQ. The CDR3 has 16 residues. With 0 bases removed from V and 3 bases from J, the gap between germline ends came to 16 bases. This chain's CDR3 is CASSLARPECFYEQYF. CDR3 coding DNA: TGCGCCAGCAGCTTGGCCCGACCAGAGTGTTTCTACGAGCAGTACTTC.